One and the same sample provided the 21 T cell receptor beta chains below, sequenced in a study of shared clonotypes between healthy human individuals. Using immunoSEQ multiplex PCR, the repertoire was profiled, and TCRdb retains in-frame clones only, with some absent. Of roughly 650,000 clones detected, approximately 97% appear once; the ten largest clones hold 0.045% to 0.07%. Sequenced material: naive CD4+ T cells sorted from blood. Sample subset: CD45RA+ positively selected. The receptors come from a woman under 40 in good health.

The chain couples TRBV6-5 to TRBJ2-5; TRBD1 might be the D (6 bases). The assigned J gene may be wrong: the sequence end matches TRBJ2-7 better. CDR1 and CDR2 from the germline V gene are MNHEY and SVGAGI. The CDR3 spans 13 residues. The CDR3 spells CASSGQFPYEQYF. The CDR3 DNA reads as TGTGCCAGCAGTGGACAGTTCCCCTACGAGCAGTACTTC.

The chain employs TRBV30 and TRBJ2-5, with D tentatively TRBD1 or TRBD2 (5 bases each). The CDR3 length is 15 residues. Germline V gene lookup returns CDR1 GTSNPN and CDR2 SVGIG (reference sequence). V was trimmed by 2 bases and J by 4 bases, leaving 17 bases between them. CDR3 coding DNA: TGTGCCTGGAGTCGTACCCGGGATGGGGGAGAGACCCAGTACTTC. Its translation is CAWSRTRDGGETQYF.

The chain couples TRBV27 to TRBJ1-3, with 7 bases aligning to TRBD1. J was trimmed by 3 bases and V by 6 bases; bases with no gene match: 5. CDR3 length: 14 amino acids. Germline V gives CDR1 MNHEY, CDR2 SMNVEV (reference sequence). In DNA, the CDR3 is TGTGCCAGCAGAAGAGGGGGCAGTGGAAACACCATATATTTT. This codes for CASRRGGSGNTIYF.

The chain employs TRBV28 and TRBJ2-7; D remains unclear. The germline V gene has CDR1 MDHEN and CDR2 SYDVKM. The length of the CDR3 is 14 residues. The V end was cut by 6 bases, the J end by 0 bases, with 12 bases between. The chain's CDR3 is CASREAGRSYEQYF. CDR3 DNA sequence: TGTGCCAGCAGGGAAGCCGGACGCTCCTACGAGCAGTACTTC.

The chain employs TRBV5-1 and TRBJ2-5, with D perhaps TRBD2 (9 bases). This CDR3 is 18 amino acids long. The V end was cut by 4 bases, the J end by 5 bases, with 27 bases between. Germline assignment: CDR1 SGHRS and CDR2 YFSETQ. Written as DNA, the CDR3 is TGCGCCAGCAGCCCTCAGGGGGCGGGAGGGCCCGAATTGGAGACCCAGTACTTC. Protein: CASSPQGAGGPELETQYF.

The chain joins TRBV4-1 to TRBJ2-7; TRBD1 matches 8 bases. The length of the CDR3 is 16 residues. Germline V lookup: CDR1 MGHRA, CDR2 YSYEKL. The trim removed 4 bases at V and 2 bases at J, leaving 10 bases unmatched. CDR3 sequence (DNA): TGCGCCAGCAGCCCATCGGGCCGGGACAGGCCCTACGAGCAGTACTTC. It codes for CASSPSGRDRPYEQYF.

The J gene is TRBJ1-2, the V gene TRBV2; D uncertain. The length of the CDR3 is 12 residues. CDR1 and CDR2 (germline): SNHLY, FYNNEI. V lost 3 bases to trimming and J lost 7 bases, with 9 bases between them. CDR3 residues: CASSDTGPGYTF. CDR3 nucleotide sequence: TGTGCCAGCAGTGACACGGGTCCTGGCTACACCTTC.

The table lists this clone with a count of one. The gene calls are TRBV7-8 and TRBJ1-2; 9 bases are a match to TRBD1. Looked up from germline, CDR1 is SGHVS and CDR2 is FQNEAQ. The CDR3 contains 14 residues. The junction had 9 bases not matched to a gene; V was cut back by 5 bases and J by 8 bases. CDR3 nucleotide sequence: TGTGCCAGCAGCGTACCGGGACAGGGAAGCGGCTACACCTTC. It translates to CASSVPGQGSGYTF.

Written as DNA, the CDR3 is TGTGCCAGCAGTGAACGAAGCAATCAGCCCCAGCATTTT. It codes for CASSERSNQPQHF. The chain carries TRBV25-1 and TRBJ1-5, with no clear D. V lost 2 bases and J 1 base, leaving 3 bases between the germline ends. CDR3 length: 13 residues. The germline CDR1 and CDR2 sequences are MGHDK and SYGVNS. Full variable domain (remainder filled in from reference TRBV25-1 and TRBJ1-5): EADIYQTPRYLVIGTGKKITLECSQTMGHDKMYWYQQDPGMELHLIHYSYGVNSTEKGDLSSESTVSRIRTEHFPLTLESARPSHTSQYLCASSERSNQPQHFGDGTRLSIL.

The chain joins TRBV19 to TRBJ2-1, with 12 bases matching TRBD2. Losses at the gene ends were 3 bases for V and 8 bases for J; bases not matched to a gene: 8. This CDR3 comprises 16 residues. The germline V gene encodes CDR1 LNHDA and CDR2 SQIVND (reference sequence). CDR3 DNA: TGTGCCAGTAGTATCAGGACTAGCGGGATATCGGATGAGCAGTTCTTC. It encodes CASSIRTSGISDEQFF. Looking up the rest from reference TRBV19 and TRBJ2-1 gives the full variable domain: DGGITQSPKYLFRKEGQNVTLSCEQNLNHDAMYWYRQDPGQGLRLIYYSQIVNDFQKGDIAEGYSVSREKKESFPLTVTSAQKNPTAFYLCASSIRTSGISDEQFFGPGTRLTVL.

The CDR3 here is CASRPRVVGNTEAFF. CDR3 coding DNA: TGTGCCAGCAGACCCAGGGTCGTGGGGAACACTGAAGCTTTCTTT. V gene TRBV28 combines with J gene TRBJ1-1; D possibly corresponds to TRBD1 (5 bases). The CDR3 is made up of 15 amino acids. Germline-derived CDR1 and CDR2 are MDHEN and SYDVKM. V lost 6 bases and J lost 1, with 15 bases in between. The full variable domain, in which reference TRBV28 and TRBJ1-1 provide the parts outside the CDR3, is DVKVTQSSRYLVKRTGEKVFLECVQDMDHENMFWYRQDPGLGLRLIYFSYDVKMKEKGDIPEGYSVSREKKERFSLILESASTNQTSMYLCASRPRVVGNTEAFFGQGTRLTVV.

J is TRBJ2-3 and V is TRBV6-1; possibly TRBD1 for D (5 bases). Trimming pared 6 bases from V and 0 bases from J, leaving 7 bases between. The germline V gene encodes CDR1 MNHNS and CDR2 SASEGT. This CDR3 contains 13 residues. The CDR3 sequence is CASRTASTDTQYF. In nucleotides, the CDR3 is TGTGCCAGCAGGACAGCTAGCACAGATACGCAGTATTTT.

V usage is TRBV7-2 and J usage is TRBJ2-7, with TRBD2 identical over 11 bases. Germline V gives CDR1 SGHTA, CDR2 FQGNSA. V shed 5 bases, J shed 6 bases, and the junction held 9 bases outside the gene matches. The CDR3 has 15 amino acids. The CDR3 sequence: CASSPRGLAGGEQYF. In DNA form, the CDR3 reads TGTGCCAGCAGCCCACGGGGGCTAGCGGGAGGCGAGCAGTACTTC.

This rearrangement joins TRBV4-2 to TRBJ2-2; 9 nucleotides align to TRBD1. The ends lost 0 bases at V and 6 bases at J; junction bases unmatched: 11. Germline CDR1 and CDR2: LGHNA and YNFKEQ. The CDR3 contains 18 residues. The CDR3 region has the DNA TGTGCCAGCAGCCAAGATACTGGAGGGACAGGGTACCCCGGGGAGCTGTTTTTT. Translation gives CASSQDTGGTGYPGELFF.

J is TRBJ1-2 and V is TRBV5-1, with D possibly TRBD1 on 6 matching bases. The CDR3 runs 13 residues. Germline V gives CDR1 SGHRS, CDR2 YFSETQ. The germline V and J ends were trimmed by 4 bases and 8 bases, with 15 bases remaining between them. The chain's CDR3 is CASSQNRDGGYTF. In nucleotides, the CDR3 is TGCGCCAGCAGCCAAAACAGGGACGGAGGCTACACCTTC.

J is TRBJ1-1 and V is TRBV19; no clear D. The V gene's germline CDR1 is LNHDA and CDR2 SQIVND (reference sequence). This CDR3 has 17 residues. Trimming took 3 bases from V and 0 from J, leaving 17 bases between them. In DNA, the CDR3 is TGTGCCAGTAGTATCCTCACCCGGACGGTATTGAACACTGAAGCTTTCTTT. As protein: CASSILTRTVLNTEAFF.

V and J are TRBV7-2 and TRBJ1-5; tentatively, D is TRBD1 (5 bases). The CDR3 covers 17 residues. V lost 1 base to trimming and J lost 9 bases, with 22 bases between them. Looked up from germline, CDR1 is SGHTA and CDR2 is FQGNSA. The CDR3 nucleotides read TGTGCCAGCAGCTTAGGGGATCGCCGCTTCCTTGGGGGGCCCCAGCATTTT. Residues: CASSLGDRRFLGGPQHF.

This chain joins TRBV10-3 and TRBJ1-1; 8 nucleotides line up with TRBD1. J was trimmed by 4 bases and V by 7 bases; bases with no gene match: 8. CDR1 and CDR2 from the germline V gene are ENHRY and SYGVKD. CDR3 length equals 14 residues. The CDR3, as DNA: TGTGCCATCACTGGACAGGGAGGATCCACTGAAGCTTTCTTT. Translated: CAITGQGGSTEAFF.

The chain recombines TRBV19 with TRBJ1-5; the match to TRBD1 covers 7 bases. CDR3 length: 15 amino acids. V lost 7 bases to trimming and J lost 0 bases; unmatched junction nucleotides: 6. CDR1 and CDR2 (germline): LNHDA, SQIVND (reference sequence). The CDR3 DNA reads as TGTGCCAGTACCCCGGACAGGCTTAGCAATCAGCCCCAGCATTTT. Residues: CASTPDRLSNQPQHF.

The gene calls are TRBV28 and TRBJ2-5; perhaps TRBD2 as D (7 bases). CDR3 size: 16 residues. Trimming pared 7 bases from V and 2 bases from J, leaving 20 bases between. Germline V gene lookup returns CDR1 MDHEN and CDR2 SYDVKM. In DNA form, the CDR3 reads TGTGCCAGCACCTTCGAGGGGGGGCGGATACAAGAGACCCAGTACTTC. Translated, it gives CASTFEGGRIQETQYF.

The chain couples TRBV6-5 to TRBJ2-2, with D possibly being TRBD2 (6 bases). V was shortened by 4 bases and J by 5 bases, with 17 bases between the two germline ends. Germline assignment: CDR1 MNHEY and CDR2 SVGAGI. The CDR3 covers 16 residues. The CDR3 loop reads CASSSASGGGTGELFF. CDR3 coding DNA: TGTGCCAGCAGTTCGGCCAGCGGTGGGGGGACCGGGGAGCTGTTTTTT.